This T cell receptor (beta chain) was observed in a study of T-cell reconstitution after alpha-beta-depleted transplantation in children. Germline assignment: CDR1 SGHTA and CDR2 FQGNSA. The CDR3 runs to 16 residues. Trimming removed 3 bases from V and 5 bases from J, with 18 bases in between. During its preparation, the TCRbeta library received unique molecular identifiers. TCRdb independently ran MiXCR on the PCR reads; one entry per CDR3 protein. The sample consists of 600,000 to 700,000 distinct CDR3 sequences, approximately 15% of them appearing once. This receptor was obtained from a human donor who donated a stem cell graft to a child with acute myeloid leukemia. The chain links TRBV7-2 to TRBJ2-3; weak D call: TRBD2 (6 bases). Material: PBMCs from the stem cell graft donor, obtained from the stem cell graft. The CDR3 reads CASSLGDSPFGDTQYF. CDR3 in DNA: TGTGCCAGCAGCTTGGGGGACTCACCCTTCGGAGATACGCAGTATTTT.